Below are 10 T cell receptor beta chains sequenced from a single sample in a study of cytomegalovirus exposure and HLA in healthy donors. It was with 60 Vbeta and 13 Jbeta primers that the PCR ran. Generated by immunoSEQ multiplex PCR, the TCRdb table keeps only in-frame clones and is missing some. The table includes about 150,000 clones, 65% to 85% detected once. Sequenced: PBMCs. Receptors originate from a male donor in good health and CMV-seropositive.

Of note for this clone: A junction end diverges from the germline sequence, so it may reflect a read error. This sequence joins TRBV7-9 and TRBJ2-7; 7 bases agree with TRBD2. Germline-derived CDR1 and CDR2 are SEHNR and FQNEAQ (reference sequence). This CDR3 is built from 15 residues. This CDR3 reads CSSSLARAGVNEQYF. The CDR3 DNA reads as TGTTCCAGCAGCTTAGCGAGGGCGGGGGTAAACGAGCAGTACTTC.

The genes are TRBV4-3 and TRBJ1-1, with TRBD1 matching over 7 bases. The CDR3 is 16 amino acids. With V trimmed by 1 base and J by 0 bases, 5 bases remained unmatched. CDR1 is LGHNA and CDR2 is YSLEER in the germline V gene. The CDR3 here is CASSQGTGPMNTEAFF. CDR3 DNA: TGCGCCAGCAGCCAAGGGACAGGCCCCATGAACACTGAAGCTTTCTTT.

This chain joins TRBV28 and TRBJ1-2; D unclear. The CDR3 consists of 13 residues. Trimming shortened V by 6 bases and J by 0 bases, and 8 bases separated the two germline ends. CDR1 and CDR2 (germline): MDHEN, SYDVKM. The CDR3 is CASRSETNYGYTF. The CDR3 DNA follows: TGTGCCAGCAGATCTGAGACTAACTATGGCTACACCTTC.

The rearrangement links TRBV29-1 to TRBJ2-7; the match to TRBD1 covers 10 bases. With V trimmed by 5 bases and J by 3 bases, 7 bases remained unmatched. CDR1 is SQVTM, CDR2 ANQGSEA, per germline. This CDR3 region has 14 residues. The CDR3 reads CSVWTGGVGYEQYF. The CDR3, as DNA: TGCAGCGTTTGGACAGGGGGGGTCGGCTACGAGCAGTACTTC.

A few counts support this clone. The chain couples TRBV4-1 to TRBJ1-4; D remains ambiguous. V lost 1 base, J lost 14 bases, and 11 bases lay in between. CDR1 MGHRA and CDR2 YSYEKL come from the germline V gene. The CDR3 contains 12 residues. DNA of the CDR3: TGCGCCAGCAGCCAAGTTTCAGAATTGCTGTTTTTT. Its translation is CASSQVSELLFF.

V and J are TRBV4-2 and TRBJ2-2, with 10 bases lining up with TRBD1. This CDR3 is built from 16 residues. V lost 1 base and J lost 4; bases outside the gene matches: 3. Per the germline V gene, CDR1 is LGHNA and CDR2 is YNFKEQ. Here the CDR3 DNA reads TGTGCCAGCAGCCAAGTTGGGACAGGGGTCACCGGGGAGCTGTTTTTT. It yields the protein CASSQVGTGVTGELFF.

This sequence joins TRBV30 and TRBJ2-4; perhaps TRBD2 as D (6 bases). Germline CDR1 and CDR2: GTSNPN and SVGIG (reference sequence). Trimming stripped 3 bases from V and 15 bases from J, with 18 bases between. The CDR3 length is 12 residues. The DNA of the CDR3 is TGTGCCTGGAGCTCCCAGGACGGGAGTCCGTACTTC. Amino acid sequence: CAWSSQDGSPYF.

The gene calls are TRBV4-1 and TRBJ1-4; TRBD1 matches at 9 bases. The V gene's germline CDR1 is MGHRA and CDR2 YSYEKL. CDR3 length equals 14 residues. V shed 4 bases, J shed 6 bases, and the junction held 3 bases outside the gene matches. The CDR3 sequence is CASSLRDRDEKLFF. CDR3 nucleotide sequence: TGCGCCAGCAGCCTCCGGGACAGGGATGAAAAACTGTTTTTT.

In DNA, the CDR3 is TGTGCCAGCTCACCCCAAAGCCTAGGACAAACTGGAAACACCATATATTTT. The encoded protein is CASSPQSLGQTGNTIYF. This chain joins TRBV18 and TRBJ1-3, with TRBD1 as a possible D gene (5 bases). Trimming removed 3 bases from V and 2 bases from J, with 17 bases in between. The germline CDR1 and CDR2 sequences are KGHSH and LQKENI. CDR3 size: 17 residues. The whole variable domain, filled in from reference TRBV18 and TRBJ1-3, reads NAGVMQNPRHLVRRRGQEARLRCSPMKGHSHVYWYRQLPEEGLKFMVYLQKENIIDESGMPKERFSAEFPKEGPSILRIQQVVRGDSAAYFCASSPQSLGQTGNTIYFGEGSWLTVV.

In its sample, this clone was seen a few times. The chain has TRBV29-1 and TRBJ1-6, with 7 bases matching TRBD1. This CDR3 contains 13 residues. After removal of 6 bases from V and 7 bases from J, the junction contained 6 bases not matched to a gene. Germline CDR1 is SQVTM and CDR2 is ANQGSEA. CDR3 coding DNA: TGCAGCGTCACCCGGGACAGAAATTCACCCCTCCACTTT. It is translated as CSVTRDRNSPLHF.